This TCR beta chain emerged from a study of graft-versus-host responses after intestinal transplantation. The protocol was immunoSEQ multiplex PCR, while the TCRdb copy is restricted to in-frame clones and leaves out a portion. The sample consists of under 80,000 clones, approximately 90% of them appearing once. The receptor's source is a human patient who received an intestinal transplant, so some T cells may come from the graft donor. The sequences come from PBMCs, collected 98 days after intestinal transplantation.

The CDR3 sequence is CASTENQLAGAPEQYF. CDR3 DNA: TGTGCCAGCACAGAAAACCAACTAGCGGGAGCTCCAGAGCAGTACTTC. V and J are TRBV28 and TRBJ2-7; 11 nucleotides agree with TRBD2. Germline lookup yields CDR1 MDHEN and CDR2 SYDVKM. The CDR3 extends over 16 amino acids. Trimming removed 7 bases from V and 7 bases from J; junction bases left unmatched: 15.